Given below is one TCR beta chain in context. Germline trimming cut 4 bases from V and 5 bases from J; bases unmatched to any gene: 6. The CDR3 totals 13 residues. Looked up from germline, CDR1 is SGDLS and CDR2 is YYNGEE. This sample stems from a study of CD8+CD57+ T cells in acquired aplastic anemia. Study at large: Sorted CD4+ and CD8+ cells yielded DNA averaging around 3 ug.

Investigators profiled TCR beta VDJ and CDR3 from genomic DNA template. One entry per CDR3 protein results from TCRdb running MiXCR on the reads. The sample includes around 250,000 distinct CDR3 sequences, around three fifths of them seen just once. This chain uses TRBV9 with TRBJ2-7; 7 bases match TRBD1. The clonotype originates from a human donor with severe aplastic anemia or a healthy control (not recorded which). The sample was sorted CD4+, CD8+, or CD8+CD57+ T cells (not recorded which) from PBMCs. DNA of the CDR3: TGTGCCAGCAGCCCCGAGGGACAGCACGAGCAGTACTTC. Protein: CASSPEGQHEQYF.